This entry lists 25 T cell receptor beta chains sequenced from one sample in a study of shared clonotypes between healthy human individuals. CD45RO-negative cells were positively selected for CCR7, leaving out terminally differentiated effector memory CD45RA+ cells. TCRdb's copy holds only in-frame clones and misses some; the assay was immunoSEQ multiplex PCR. The repertoire holds just over 2,000,000 clones, with over 85% as singletons. The sequenced material came from naive CD8+ T cells sorted from blood. All receptors derive from a young man in good health.

CDR3 DNA sequence: TGTGCCAGCAGCCCAGGGACAGGATACGGCTACACCTTC. As protein: CASSPGTGYGYTF. The chain joins TRBV5-4 to TRBJ1-2, with 8 positions matching TRBD1. Germline V lookup: CDR1 SGHNT, CDR2 YYREEE (reference sequence). The V segment lost 4 bases and the J segment 8 bases; nucleotides outside the gene matches: 7. The CDR3 spans 13 residues.

The rearrangement uses TRBV7-9 and TRBJ2-7; D ambiguous. The CDR3 length is 12 residues. V lost 6 bases and J 5 bases, leaving 11 bases between the germline ends. Germline V gives CDR1 SEHNR, CDR2 FQNEAQ (reference sequence). The CDR3 sequence is CASSQVEDEQYF. In nucleotides, the CDR3 is TGTGCCAGCAGTCAAGTCGAAGACGAGCAGTACTTC. Looking up the rest from reference TRBV7-9 and TRBJ2-7 gives the full variable domain: DTGVSQNPRHKITKRGQNVTFRCDPISEHNRLYWYRQTLGQGPEFLTYFQNEAQLEKSRLLSDRFSAERPKGSFSTLEIQRTEQGDSAMYLCASSQVEDEQYFGPGTRLTVT.

This clone has a single count. The chain couples TRBV7-9 to TRBJ1-4; perhaps TRBD1 as D (5 bases). Trimming removed 3 bases from V and 12 bases from J, with 8 bases in between. Germline V lookup: CDR1 SEHNR, CDR2 FQNEAQ (reference sequence). The CDR3 covers 11 residues. CDR3 bases: TGTGCCAGCAGCTTCGGGGGAGAACTGTTTTTT. As protein: CASSFGGELFF.

Notes on this clone: One base away lies a much larger clone, so this may be a sequencing read error. This same CDR3 is encoded by further DNA sequences in the sample. This rearrangement joins TRBV7-9 to TRBJ2-7; D gene ambiguous. V shed 3 bases and J shed 3 bases, with 3 bases lying between them. The CDR3 is 11 amino acids. Germline lookup yields CDR1 SEHNR and CDR2 FQNEAQ (reference sequence). CDR3 coding DNA: TGTGCCAGCAGCTTGGTCTACGAGCAGTACTTC. This gives the protein CASSLVYEQYF.

To note about this clone: At one of its ends the junction is not consistent with the germline gene, which may arise from a read error. The CDR3 DNA is TGTGCCAGCAGGTTGGGACAGCAAATTGATGCTATCAATTCACCCCTCCACTTT. This encodes CASRLGQQIDAINSPLHF. The V gene is TRBV5-5, the J gene TRBJ1-6; 7 nucleotides match TRBD1. This CDR3 region has 18 residues. In germline, CDR1 is SGHKS, CDR2 YYEKEE (reference sequence). The whole variable domain, filled in from reference TRBV5-5 and TRBJ1-6, reads DAGVTQSPTHLIKTRGQQVTLRCSPISGHKSVSWYQQVLGQGPQFIFQYYEKEERGRGNFPDRFSARQFPNYSSELNVNALLLGDSALYLCASRLGQQIDAINSPLHFGNGTRLTVT.

The genes are TRBV19 and TRBJ2-7; 9 nucleotides match TRBD1. The V and J ends lost 5 bases and 7 bases, in that order; junction bases with no gene match: 0. The CDR3 covers 11 residues. Germline assignment: CDR1 LNHDA and CDR2 SQIVND (reference sequence). CDR3 coding DNA: TGTGCCAGTAGTGGGACAGGGGAGCAGTACTTC. It yields the protein CASSGTGEQYF.

CDR3: CASSPRTLTNYGYTF. In nucleotides, the CDR3 is TGTGCCAGCAGCCCACGGACCCTTACTAACTATGGCTACACCTTC. The chain uses TRBV7-9 and TRBJ1-2; D gene ambiguous. CDR3 length: 15 amino acids. Germline loops: CDR1 SEHNR, CDR2 FQNEAQ (reference sequence). V shed 5 bases and J shed 0 bases, with 13 bases lying between them.

The gene calls are TRBV11-1 and TRBJ2-3; no clear D gene. The V gene's germline CDR1 is SGHAT and CDR2 FQDESV (reference sequence). Trimming pared 3 bases from V and 6 bases from J, leaving 10 bases between. The CDR3 covers 13 residues. The CDR3 is CASSFPGLDTQYF. DNA of the CDR3: TGTGCCAGCAGCTTTCCGGGCTTGGATACGCAGTATTTT.

This chain joins TRBV5-1 and TRBJ2-5, with 7 bases fitting TRBD1. The CDR3 spans 16 residues. In germline, CDR1 is SGHRS, CDR2 YFSETQ. J lost 2 bases, V lost 1 base, and 8 bases had no gene match. CDR3 bases: TGCGCCAGCAGCTTGCCCTCGGGACAGTCTCAAGAGACCCAGTACTTC. Translation gives CASSLPSGQSQETQYF.

The V call is TRBV15, the J call TRBJ2-5; 9 nucleotides line up with TRBD1. This CDR3 has 17 residues. The J segment lost 1 base and the V segment lost 0 bases, leaving 6 bases of the junction unmatched. CDR1 is LNHNV and CDR2 is YYDKDF in the germline V gene (reference sequence). Here the CDR3 reads CATSRDGGQGGQETQYF. CDR3 DNA sequence: TGTGCCACCAGCAGAGATGGGGGACAGGGTGGCCAAGAGACCCAGTACTTC.

Note on this clone: Without the conserved terminal phenylalanine or tryptophan, this CDR3 likely stems from a read error. The chain links TRBV30 to TRBJ2-7; D unresolved. V was clipped by 0 bases and J by 3 bases, with 12 bases between them. The CDR3 has 14 residues. Looked up from germline, CDR1 is GTSNPN and CDR2 is SVGIG (reference sequence). The CDR3 sequence: CAWSVVGAFYEQYL. The DNA of the CDR3 is TGTGCCTGGAGTGTGGTTGGAGCCTTCTACGAGCAGTACCTC.

The CDR3 DNA follows: TGTGCCAGCAGCCCCTGGACTGACTCCTACGAGCAGTACTTC. Its translation: CASSPWTDSYEQYF. The V call is TRBV7-9, the J call TRBJ2-7, with D possibly being TRBD2 (5 bases). Trimming cost V 5 bases and J 0 bases, with 11 bases left between them. The germline gives CDR1 SEHNR, CDR2 FQNEAQ (reference sequence). CDR3 length equals 14 residues.

Turning to this clone: Distinct nucleotide sequences in the sample also encode this CDR3. V is TRBV4-3 and J is TRBJ2-7, with 9 nucleotides matching TRBD2. The trim removed 0 bases at V and 2 bases at J, leaving 2 bases unmatched. This CDR3 spans 15 amino acids. CDR1 LGHNA and CDR2 YSLEER come from the germline V gene. CDR3 in amino acids: CASSQDPSGTYEQYF. The DNA of the CDR3 is TGCGCCAGCAGCCAAGACCCTAGCGGGACCTACGAGCAGTACTTC.

CDR3 in DNA: TGTGCCACTAGACCTCCCGGGGCTCAAGAGACCCAGTACTTC. Protein product: CATRPPGAQETQYF. The V gene is TRBV27, the J gene TRBJ2-5, with D perhaps TRBD1 or TRBD2 (5 bases each). Trimming took 10 bases from V and 2 from J, leaving 17 bases between them. From germline, CDR1 is MNHEY and CDR2 SMNVEV (reference sequence). The CDR3 loop spans 14 amino acids.

V usage is TRBV4-1 and J usage is TRBJ2-5; D may be TRBD1 or TRBD2 (7 bases each). The germline V gene encodes CDR1 MGHRA and CDR2 YSYEKL. CDR3 length: 16 residues. Trimming took off 4 bases at V and 5 bases at J, with 20 bases between the two ends. In DNA, the CDR3 is TGCGCCAGCAGCCCCGTAGGGGAGGGGGCGGGGGAGACCCAGTACTTC. Translating gives CASSPVGEGAGETQYF.

As concerns this clone: Given a much more abundant clone one base away, this may be a read error. The identical CDR3 is also encoded by other nucleotide sequences in the sample. The chain links TRBV13 to TRBJ2-7; D unresolved. CDR1 PRHDT and CDR2 FYEKMQ come from the germline V gene (reference sequence). This CDR3 spans 11 amino acids. V was pared by 4 bases and J by 3 bases, with 4 bases between. This CDR3 is CASSSSYEQYF. DNA of the CDR3: TGTGCCAGCAGCTCCAGCTACGAGCAGTACTTC.

The V call is TRBV4-2, the J call TRBJ2-1; 8 bases fit TRBD2. The CDR3 totals 16 residues. V lost 0 bases to trimming and J lost 5 bases; unmatched junction nucleotides: 6. The germline CDR1 and CDR2 sequences are LGHNA and YNFKEQ. The CDR3, as DNA: TGTGCCAGCAGCCAAGATCTCGGGGGGGCTAACAATGAGCAGTTCTTC. Its protein is CASSQDLGGANNEQFF.

CDR3 residues: CASSLQAGNEQFF. The CDR3 DNA reads TGTGCCAGCAGCCTTCAGGCGGGCAATGAGCAGTTCTTC. This chain joins TRBV5-6 and TRBJ2-1; TRBD2 is a possible D gene (5 bases). In germline, CDR1 is SGHDT, CDR2 YYEEEE. This CDR3 has 13 residues. V gave up 4 bases and J gave up 6 bases, with 11 bases separating them.

The chain joins TRBV4-1 to TRBJ2-1; the match to TRBD2 covers 8 bases. Germline assignment: CDR1 MGHRA and CDR2 YSYEKL. V dropped 0 bases and J dropped 5; count of bases not matched to a gene: 6. CDR3 length: 16 amino acids. CDR3 amino acids: CASSQEIAGLNNEQFF. The DNA for the CDR3 is TGCGCCAGCAGCCAAGAGATAGCGGGGCTAAACAATGAGCAGTTCTTC.

This clone has just a few counts. This sample includes further DNA sequences coding for the same CDR3. The chain uses TRBV13 and TRBJ2-3, with D possibly TRBD2 on 6 matching bases. CDR1 is PRHDT and CDR2 is FYEKMQ in the germline V gene (reference sequence). The CDR3 totals 15 residues. The ends were cut back, 1 base at V and 1 base at J, with 9 bases in the middle. Here the CDR3 DNA reads TGTGCCAGCAGCTTAGCGGGAGAGGGCACAGATACGCAGTATTTT. The encoded protein is CASSLAGEGTDTQYF. The full variable domain, completed using reference TRBV13 and TRBJ2-3, is AAGVIQSPRHLIKEKRETATLKCYPIPRHDTVYWYQQGPGQDPQFLISFYEKMQSDKGSIPDRFSAQQFSDYHSELNMSSLELGDSALYFCASSLAGEGTDTQYFGPGTRLTVL.

V and J are TRBV6-6 and TRBJ2-5; 15 bases align to TRBD2. The length of the CDR3 is 16 residues. The ends lost 4 bases at V and 5 bases at J; junction bases unmatched: 5. CDR1 is MNHNY and CDR2 is SVGAGI in the germline V gene (reference sequence). The CDR3 protein is CASSSSGTSGRETQYF. The CDR3 nucleotides are TGTGCCAGCAGTTCCTCCGGGACTAGCGGGAGGGAGACCCAGTACTTC.

This chain uses TRBV5-6 with TRBJ2-7; 7 nucleotides align to TRBD1. Germline V gives CDR1 SGHDT, CDR2 YYEEEE. The CDR3 loop spans 15 amino acids. After removal of 0 bases from V and 3 bases from J, the junction contained 6 bases not matched to a gene. The CDR3 nucleotides read TGTGCCAGCAGCTTGGAGAGTTCAGGGGGCTACGAGCAGTACTTC. Translated, it gives CASSLESSGGYEQYF. Together with reference TRBV5-6 and TRBJ2-7, the CDR3 gives the full variable domain: DAGVTQSPTHLIKTRGQQVTLRCSPKSGHDTVSWYQQALGQGPQFIFQYYEEEERQRGNFPDRFSGHQFPNYSSELNVNALLLGDSALYLCASSLESSGGYEQYFGPGTRLTVT.

This chain connects TRBV12-5 to TRBJ2-5; 8 bases fit TRBD2. Germline assignment: CDR1 LGHNT and CDR2 FRNRAP. This CDR3 spans 15 amino acids. Losses at the gene ends were 2 bases for V and 5 bases for J; bases not matched to a gene: 7. This CDR3 reads CASGLHPGGEETQYF. The CDR3 DNA is TGTGCTAGTGGTTTGCACCCGGGAGGGGAGGAGACCCAGTACTTC.

As to this clone: Additional DNA sequences in this sample encode the identical CDR3. The chain has TRBV19 and TRBJ2-7; 10 nucleotides align to TRBD1. Germline CDR1 LNHDA, CDR2 SQIVND (reference sequence). The CDR3 sequence is 14 residues long. V was clipped by 5 bases and J by 2 bases; unmatched bases: 3. The CDR3 region is CASSSGQGAYEQYF. In DNA form, the CDR3 reads TGTGCCAGTAGTTCCGGACAGGGGGCCTACGAGCAGTACTTC.

The chain recombines TRBV6-1 with TRBJ2-7; perhaps TRBD1 as D (5 bases). CDR1 and CDR2 from the germline V gene are MNHNS and SASEGT. Trimming left V 2 bases short and J 0 bases short, with 14 bases between. This CDR3 region has 16 residues. The CDR3 DNA sequence: TGTGCCAGCAGTGAATATCTGGACAAAAGCTCCTACGAGCAGTACTTC. It specifies CASSEYLDKSSYEQYF.